The subject of this entry is one TCR beta chain. Use of 60 Vbeta and 13 Jbeta primers characterized the PCR. Sequenced by immunoSEQ multiplex PCR; TCRdb stores in-frame clones only, minus some. The sample shows roughly 100,000 clones, around 70% of them seen only once. This specimen belongs to a study of cytomegalovirus exposure and HLA in healthy donors. CDR3 size: 14 residues. The germline gives CDR1 SQVTM, CDR2 ANQGSEA. Trimming pared 4 bases from V and 11 bases from J, leaving 21 bases between. This TCR was sampled from a woman aged 50 to 60 in good health and CMV-seropositive. V usage is TRBV29-1 and J usage is TRBJ1-5; D unresolved. Sequences were obtained from PBMCs. CDR3 nucleotide sequence: TGCAGCGTTGTCTTGGTCAAGGGCCGGGAAGCCCAGCATTTT. Translated: CSVVLVKGREAQHF.